The 2 T cell receptor beta chains below come from one sample, sequenced in a study of blood T cells in healthy people across ages (dated by TCRdb to the mid-2010s). The library was built by means of 5' RACE. TCRdb shows the sequencer as Illumina HiSeq 2500. The second PCR ran for about 6 to 12 cycles and used a J-beta primer mix along with a sample-barcoded 5' primer. The raw public data were reprocessed by TCRdb itself: fastp quality trimming at Q25, MiXCR clonotype calling, in-frame beta chains only. Duplicate CDR3 protein sequences are folded into a single record with the most common DNA and genes. Here the sample has some 900,000 distinct CDR3 sequences; 29% occur a single time. The ten most abundant clones make up roughly a sixth of the sample. Sequences were obtained from blood. These receptors were obtained from a woman older than 75 in good health.

The genes are TRBV30 and TRBJ2-7, with D possibly matching TRBD1 (5 bases). This CDR3 comprises 15 residues. Germline V gene lookup returns CDR1 GTSNPN and CDR2 SVGIG (reference sequence). V dropped 1 base and J dropped 0 bases, with 13 bases sitting between them. The CDR3 protein is CAWSGAGPSSYEQYF. CDR3 coding DNA: TGTGCCTGGAGTGGGGCAGGGCCTAGCTCCTACGAGCAGTACTTC.

The table lists this clonotype with many counts. The genes are TRBV7-2 and TRBJ1-2; TRBD1 matches at 8 bases. The germline V gene encodes CDR1 SGHTA and CDR2 FQGNSA. Trimming cost V 5 bases and J 8 bases; bases outside gene matches: 7. This CDR3 has 13 residues. The CDR3 region has the DNA TGTGCCAGCAGCAGACCATCAGGGGGCGGCTACACCTTC. It translates to CASSRPSGGGYTF.